This TCR beta chain was found in a study of T cells after yellow fever vaccination. Background on the study: The SMART-Seq v4 Ultra Low Input method served to prepare the low-cell-number fractions.

The sample holds a few counts of this clonotype. TCRdb reanalysed the 5' RACE reads using MiXCR and keeps one entry per CDR3 protein. The repertoire consists of about 320,000 distinct CDR3 sequences, with around 4.3% occurring once and the leading ten covering roughly 19%. The CDR3 extends over 16 amino acids. Germline CDR1 MNHNY, CDR2 SVGAGI (reference sequence). The V end was cut by 6 bases, the J end by 1 base, with 15 bases between. This TCR derives from a man aged 18 to 29 who received the YFV17D yellow fever vaccine. The chain links TRBV6-6 to TRBJ2-2; D remains unclear. This sample comprised PBMCs, obtained 15 days after the yellow fever booster vaccination. The CDR3 DNA reads TGTGCCAGCAGACCTCCCCTCGACAAGAACACCGGGGAGCTGTTTTTT. Its protein is CASRPPLDKNTGELFF.